This T cell receptor beta chain stems from a study of T-cell reconstitution after alpha-beta-depleted transplantation in children. This sample's TCRbeta library carried unique molecular identifier barcodes. Each CDR3 protein is one row after TCRdb ran MiXCR on the PCR reads. The sample has about 580,000 distinct CDR3 sequences, 25% to 30% seen once. This CDR3 has 14 residues. The V end was cut by 2 bases, the J end by 7 bases, with 12 bases between. CDR1 is MNHEY, CDR2 SVGEGT, per germline. General study findings and limits: Among T cells one year after transplant, newly produced cells accounted for most counts and diversity. After transplant, at about two months, alpha-beta T cells were reportedly derived from several hundred expanded graft clones. The study traced high day-60 TCRbeta diversity in some patients to surviving recipient T cells and thymic progenitors.

This clonotype occurred a few times. Its antigen is as yet unknown. Sequenced here: PBMCs, sampled before TCRalphabeta/CD19-depleted stem cell transplant. This chain uses TRBV6-2 or TRBV6-3 with TRBJ2-1; D gene ambiguous. The origin of this receptor is a boy younger than two with Wiskott-Aldrich syndrome, due to receive a stem cell transplant. CDR3 bases: TGTGCCAGCAGTTACGATTTAGTTGGTAATGAGCAGTTCTTC. Translated, it gives CASSYDLVGNEQFF.